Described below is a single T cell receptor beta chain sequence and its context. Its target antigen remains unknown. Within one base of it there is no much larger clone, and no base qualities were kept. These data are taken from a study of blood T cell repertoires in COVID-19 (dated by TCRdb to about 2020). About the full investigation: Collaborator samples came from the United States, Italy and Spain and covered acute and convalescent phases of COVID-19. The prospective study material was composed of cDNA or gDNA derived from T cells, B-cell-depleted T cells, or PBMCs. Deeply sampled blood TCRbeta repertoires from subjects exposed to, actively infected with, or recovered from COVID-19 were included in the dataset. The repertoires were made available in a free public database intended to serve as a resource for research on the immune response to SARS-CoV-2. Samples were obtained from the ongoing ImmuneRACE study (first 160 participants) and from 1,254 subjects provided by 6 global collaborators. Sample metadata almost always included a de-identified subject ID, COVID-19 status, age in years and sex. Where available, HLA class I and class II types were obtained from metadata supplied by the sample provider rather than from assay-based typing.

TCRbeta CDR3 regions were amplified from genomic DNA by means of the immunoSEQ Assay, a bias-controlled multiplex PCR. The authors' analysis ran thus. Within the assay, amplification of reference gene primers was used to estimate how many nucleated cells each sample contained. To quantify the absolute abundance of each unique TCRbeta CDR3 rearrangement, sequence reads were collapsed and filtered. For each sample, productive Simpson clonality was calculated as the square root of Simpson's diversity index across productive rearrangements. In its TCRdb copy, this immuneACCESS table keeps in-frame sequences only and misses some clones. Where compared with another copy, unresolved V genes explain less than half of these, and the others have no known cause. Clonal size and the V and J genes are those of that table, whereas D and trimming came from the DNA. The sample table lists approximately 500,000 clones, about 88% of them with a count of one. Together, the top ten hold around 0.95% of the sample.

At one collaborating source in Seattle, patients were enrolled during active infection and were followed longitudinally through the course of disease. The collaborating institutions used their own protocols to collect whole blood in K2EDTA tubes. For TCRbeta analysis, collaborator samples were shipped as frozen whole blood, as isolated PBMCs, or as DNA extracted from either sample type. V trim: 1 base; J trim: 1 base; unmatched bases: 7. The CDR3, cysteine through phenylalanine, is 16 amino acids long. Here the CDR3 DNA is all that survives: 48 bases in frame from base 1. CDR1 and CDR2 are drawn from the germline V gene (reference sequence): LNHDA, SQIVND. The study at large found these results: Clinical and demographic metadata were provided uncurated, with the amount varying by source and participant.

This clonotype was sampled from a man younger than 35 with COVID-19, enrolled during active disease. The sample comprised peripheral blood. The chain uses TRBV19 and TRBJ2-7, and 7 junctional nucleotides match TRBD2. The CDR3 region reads CASSIAGGFGSYEQYF. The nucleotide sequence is TGTGCCAGTAGTATAGCGGGGGGATTCGGGTCCTACGAGCAGTACTTC. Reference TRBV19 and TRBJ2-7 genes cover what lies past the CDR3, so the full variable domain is DGGITQSPKYLFRKEGQNVTLSCEQNLNHDAMYWYRQDPGQGLRLIYYSQIVNDFQKGDIAEGYSVSREKKESFPLTVTSAQKNPTAFYLCASSIAGGFGSYEQYFGPGTRLTVT.